Presented here are 10 T cell receptor beta chains from one specimen sequenced in a study of regulatory T cells in long-lasting Graves disease. Building the TCR beta libraries relied on iRepertoire HTBI primers, and CDR3 regions underwent Arm-PCR. TCRdb re-analysed the multiplex PCR reads in MiXCR, keeping a single row per CDR3 protein. The data contain over 300,000 distinct CDR3 sequences, roughly 21% of them singletons. Regarding time point: persistent/refractory GD, antithyroid drugs over 5 years with positive TRAb. PBMCs provided the RNA from which the TCR library was made. This material consisted of peripheral blood mononuclear cells (PBMCs), taken when the disease was refractory, from a patient treated with antithyroid drugs. The receptors come from a female donor with Graves disease.

This clonotype was recorded many times. The rearrangement joins TRBV19 to TRBJ2-7; 7 nucleotides align to TRBD1. The germline CDR1 and CDR2 sequences are LNHDA and SQIVND (reference sequence). CDR3 length: 14 residues. V dropped 6 bases and J dropped 3; count of bases not matched to a gene: 8. The CDR3 here is CASSQPGQFYEQYF. The CDR3 bases are TGTGCCAGTAGCCAGCCGGGACAGTTCTACGAGCAGTACTTC.

This clonotype was recorded many times. This chain uses TRBV27 with TRBJ1-5; D remains ambiguous. The CDR3 has 12 amino acids. In germline, CDR1 is MNHEY, CDR2 SMNVEV (reference sequence). The V end was cut by 4 bases, the J end by 7 bases, with 8 bases between. CDR3 sequence reads: CASSSPKQPQHF. The CDR3 nucleotides are TGTGCCAGCAGTTCACCCAAGCAGCCCCAGCATTTT.

The chain recombines TRBV24-1 with TRBJ2-3; D possibly corresponds to TRBD1 (6 bases). The germline gives CDR1 KGHDR, CDR2 SFDVKD. Deletions cut 6 bases from V and 6 bases from J, with 12 bases between. This CDR3 is 13 amino acids long. DNA for the CDR3: TGTGCCACCAGTTGGACAGCCCGGGATACGCAGTATTTT. Translation gives CATSWTARDTQYF.

This clonotype occurred many times. The chain links TRBV7-2 to TRBJ2-7; 7 bases are a match to TRBD2. CDR3 length: 15 amino acids. J gave up 1 base and V 4 bases, and 7 bases lay outside the gene matches. CDR1 is SGHTA, CDR2 FQGNSA, per germline. CDR3 coding DNA: TGTGCCAGCAGCTCTCACGGGGGGATTTCCTACGAGCAGTACTTC. It translates to CASSSHGGISYEQYF.

At least ten counts were recorded for this clonotype. The CDR3 DNA reads TGTGCCAGCAGCGGCGACAGTCATGGCTACACCTTC. Its protein product is CASSGDSHGYTF. The V gene is TRBV11-2, the J gene TRBJ1-2; tentative D call: TRBD1 (5 bases). The germline CDR1 and CDR2 sequences are SGHAT and FQNNGV. V was cut by 5 bases and J by 6 bases, with 10 bases left in between. The CDR3 length is 12 residues.

This rearrangement joins TRBV20-1 to TRBJ1-6; no reliable D call. Germline V gene lookup returns CDR1 DFQATT and CDR2 SNEGSKA (reference sequence). The CDR3 sequence is 14 residues long. Trimming cost V 0 bases and J 7 bases, with 10 bases left between them. The CDR3 region has the DNA TGCAGTGCTAGAGAGGGGTATCCGAATTCACCCCTCCACTTT. Protein: CSAREGYPNSPLHF.

This clonotype was found a few times. The J gene is TRBJ1-6, the V gene TRBV20-1; D remains unclear. The CDR3 spans 16 residues. CDR1 and CDR2 (germline): DFQATT, SNEGSKA (reference sequence). Between the trimmed V and J ends, which lost 3 bases and 2 bases, there was a span of 14 bases. Here the CDR3 DNA reads TGCAGTGCTAGGCTCCCGGATGGCCCCTATAATTCACCCCTCCACTTT. It encodes CSARLPDGPYNSPLHF.

This clonotype has at least ten counts. The chain combines TRBV4-1 with TRBJ1-2; D unclear. Trimming took off 3 bases at V and 5 bases at J, with 16 bases between the two ends. Germline assignment: CDR1 MGHRA and CDR2 YSYEKL. CDR3 length equals 15 residues. The chain's CDR3 is CASSHGVGDFYGYTF. The CDR3, as DNA: TGCGCCAGCAGCCACGGGGTTGGCGACTTTTATGGCTACACCTTC.

At least ten counts were recorded for this clonotype. The chain couples TRBV20-1 to TRBJ2-5; D not resolved. Germline assignment: CDR1 DFQATT and CDR2 SNEGSKA (reference sequence). This CDR3 contains 11 residues. The CDR3 nucleotides are TGCAGCGCTGGGTATTCAAAGACCCAGTACTTC. Protein product: CSAGYSKTQYF.

There are a few counts of this clonotype. This rearrangement joins TRBV6-1 to TRBJ2-5, with D unclear. Germline CDR1 reads MNHNS; CDR2 reads SASEGT. There are 11 residues in the CDR3. V lost 8 bases and J 5 bases, leaving 9 bases between the germline ends. This chain's CDR3 is CASRALETQYF. In nucleotides, the CDR3 is TGTGCCAGCCGTGCTTTGGAGACCCAGTACTTC.